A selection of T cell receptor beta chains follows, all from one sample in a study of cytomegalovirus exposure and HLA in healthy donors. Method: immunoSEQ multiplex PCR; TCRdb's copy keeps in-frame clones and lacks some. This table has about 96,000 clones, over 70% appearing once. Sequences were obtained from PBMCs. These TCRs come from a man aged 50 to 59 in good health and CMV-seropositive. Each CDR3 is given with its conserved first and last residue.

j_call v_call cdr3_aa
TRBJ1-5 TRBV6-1 CASSEWRGSLPQHF
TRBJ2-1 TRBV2 CASSYYNEQFF
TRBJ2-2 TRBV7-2 CASSLDTRGELFF
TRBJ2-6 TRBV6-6 CASNGHLSGANVLTF
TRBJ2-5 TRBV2 CASSKELGTLRETQYF
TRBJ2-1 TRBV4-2 CASSQGSGTGQGGQFF
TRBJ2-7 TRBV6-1 CASSGLAGNYEQYF
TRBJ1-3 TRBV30 CAWSLQTGSSGNTIYF
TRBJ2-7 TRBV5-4 CASSLAGGDEQYF
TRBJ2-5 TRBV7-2 CASRLAGGVETQYF
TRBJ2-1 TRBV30 CAWRAGTGITEQFF
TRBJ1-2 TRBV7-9 CASRSILGGYTF
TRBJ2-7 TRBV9 CASSVGTNSYEQYF
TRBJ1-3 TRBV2 CASSERDPLSGNTIYF
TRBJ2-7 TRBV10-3 CAISADNSYEQYF
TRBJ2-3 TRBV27 CASSLTGIAQYF
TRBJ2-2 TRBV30 CAWSVRQGIITGELFF
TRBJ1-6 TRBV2 CASSPGTGSSPLHF
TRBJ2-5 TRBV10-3 CAISDGGLETQYF
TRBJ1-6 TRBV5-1 CASRGQENSPLNF
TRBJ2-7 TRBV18 CASSSQGGEQYF
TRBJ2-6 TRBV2 CASSEPSSGANVLTF
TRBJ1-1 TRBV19 CASSIGGLRFEAFF
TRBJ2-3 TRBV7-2 CASSPRGSGGRPHTQYF
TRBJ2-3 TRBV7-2 CASSLSGTRADTQYF
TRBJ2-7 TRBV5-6 CASSFEEVGSGVPREQYF
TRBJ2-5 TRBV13 CASSSRDRGEETQYF
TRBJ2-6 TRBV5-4 CASNTYRGLSSGANVLTF
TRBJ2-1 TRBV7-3 CASSLTKVGSGGAKSYNEQFF
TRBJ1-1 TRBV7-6 CASRSGQGTTEAFF
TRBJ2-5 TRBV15 CATSRGQIQETQYF
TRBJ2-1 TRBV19 CASSTRTSGGAYNEQFF
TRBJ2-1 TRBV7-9 CASSFLQGHEQFF
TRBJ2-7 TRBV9 CASSPGLAGSYEQYF
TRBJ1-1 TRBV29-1 CSVEVGARGTEAFF
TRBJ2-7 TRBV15 CATSRDHPDRGSEQYF
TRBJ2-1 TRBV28 CASSSDRGLRNEQFF
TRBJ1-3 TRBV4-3 CASSQDGSDRNTIYF
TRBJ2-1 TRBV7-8 CASSSDRDPPYNEQFF
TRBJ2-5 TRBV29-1 CSVEQGHAQGGTQYF
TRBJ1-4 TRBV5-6 CASSWGRGEKLFF
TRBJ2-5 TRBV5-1 CASSVGTNQETQYF
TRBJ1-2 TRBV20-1 CTRQGADGYTF
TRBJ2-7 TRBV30 CAWSSESEQYF
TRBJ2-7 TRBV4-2 CASSPRDSSYEQYF
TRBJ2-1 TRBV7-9 CASSLGLAGAYNEQFF
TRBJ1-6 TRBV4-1 CASSQAPSPPLHF
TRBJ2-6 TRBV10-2 CASRPGTGFGANVLTF
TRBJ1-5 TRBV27 CASSLRGNQPQHF
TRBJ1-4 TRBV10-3 CAISGTGGNEKLFF
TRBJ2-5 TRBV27 CASSLFFLAGDKGETQYF
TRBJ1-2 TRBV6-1 CASRDSRANYGYTF
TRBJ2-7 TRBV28 CASASGGRHYEQYF
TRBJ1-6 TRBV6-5 CASSYEGRNNSPLHF
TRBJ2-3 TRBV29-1 CSVFHGQGETDTQYF
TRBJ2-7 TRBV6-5 CASSLSGPYEQYF
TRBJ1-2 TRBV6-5 CASSLGQALFYGYTF
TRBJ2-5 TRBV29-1 CSVDRQLRETQYF
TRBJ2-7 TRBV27 CASSPSSYEQYF